The following is a T cell receptor (beta chain) sequence with its context. Its antigen remains unidentified. There are no base qualities to consult, and no much larger clone falls within one base. The CDR3 sequence holds 15 residues, the cysteine and phenylalanine included. Only the CDR3 part of the read is kept: 45 bases, read in frame from the first base. The germline V gene provides CDR1 MNHEY and CDR2 SVGAGI. V and J are trimmed by 4 bases and 5 bases, and the gene matches miss 5 bases of the junction. The immunoSEQ Assay, a bias-controlled multiplex PCR, was used to amplify TCRbeta CDR3 regions from genomic DNA. As for the authors' bioinformatics: Nucleated cell counts per sample were estimated from amplification of reference gene primers within the assay. Sequence reads were collapsed and filtered to measure the absolute abundance of every unique TCRbeta CDR3 rearrangement. For each sample, productive Simpson clonality was calculated as the square root of Simpson's diversity index over productive rearrangements. The source is immuneACCESS, and TCRdb retained only in-frame sequences with V and J called. Part of the clones is not carried over; for the studies checked, unresolved V genes explain less than half of this, and the remainder is unexplained. D and trimming come from the DNA, and the V and J calls and clone size come from that table. Present in this sample are fewer than 65,000 clones, over 75% of which were seen just once. The top ten clones comprise around 17% of the sample.

This sample stems from a study of blood T cell repertoires in COVID-19 (dated by TCRdb to 2020 to 2021). For the wider study: Collaborator samples came from the United States, Italy and Spain and covered acute and convalescent phases of COVID-19. The prospective study material was composed of cDNA or gDNA derived from T cells, B-cell-depleted T cells, or PBMCs. The sample metadata nearly always contained a de-identified subject ID, COVID-19 status, age in years and sex. The samples were drawn from the first 160 participants of the ongoing ImmuneRACE study and from some 1,300 subjects provided by 6 global collaborators. HLA class I and class II types, where available, came from metadata supplied by the sample provider rather than from assay-based typing. A freely available public database, intended as a resource for researchers studying the immune response to SARS-CoV-2, is where the repertoires were released. Subjects who had been exposed to COVID-19, were actively infected with it, or had recovered from it provided the deeply sampled blood TCRbeta repertoires that made up the dataset.

The full study reports these points: The quantity of clinical and demographic metadata differed by source and by participant and was supplied without curation.

Each collaborating institution followed its own protocols to collect whole blood in K2EDTA tubes. For TCRbeta analysis, collaborators shipped samples in one of three forms: frozen whole blood, isolated PBMCs, or DNA extracted from either of those sample types. The sequencing input was peripheral blood. The chain was built from TRBV6-5 and TRBJ2-1, with 10 bases matching TRBD2. The TCR comes from a human donor in a cohort sampled during active COVID-19. The bases are TGTGCCAGCAGTTTTAATCTAGCGGGGGACAATGAGCAGTTCTTC. The resulting protein is CASSFNLAGDNEQFF.